This entry features one T cell receptor beta chain sequence. Its antigen remains unknown. Germline V lookup: CDR1 SGHTA, CDR2 FQGTGA. V gave up 2 bases and J gave up 4 bases, with 15 bases separating them. The CDR3 covers 16 residues. Survey level was the resolution at which the v3.0 immunoSEQ assay ran. Using immunoSEQ multiplex PCR, the repertoire was profiled, and TCRdb retains in-frame clones only, with some absent. The repertoire has tens of thousands of clones, approximately 95% of them found once; the top ten carry 3.1%. This record belongs to a study of long-term antiretroviral therapy in people with HIV. The study's findings and limits: Increased diversity was seen after ART, yet it remained lower than in transplant donor controls.

Specimen: unsorted PBMCs, collected 5.3 years after starting antiretroviral therapy. The gene calls are TRBV7-3 and TRBJ2-1, with D perhaps TRBD2 (6 bases). The TCR was taken from a man aged 50 or older with HIV. Here the CDR3 reads CASSLWAGKGYNEQFF. Written as DNA, the CDR3 is TGTGCCAGCAGCTTATGGGCGGGGAAAGGTTACAATGAGCAGTTCTTC.